This TCR beta chain was found in a study of blood T cell repertoires in COVID-19. Study overall: Acute and convalescent COVID-19 specimens originated in the United States, Italy and Spain. PBMCs, B-cell-depleted T cells, or T cells were the source of the cDNA or gDNA that made up the material.

Original processing methods: Reference gene primer amplification yielded estimated nucleated cell counts. The table came from immunoSEQ multiplex PCR; TCRdb's copy has only in-frame clones and leaves some out. Clonal size and the V and J genes are those of that table, whereas D and trimming came from the DNA. The sample shows about 210,000 clones, around nine tenths of them seen only once. CDR1 and CDR2 (germline): LGHNA, YSLEER. Losses at the gene ends were 2 bases for V and 0 bases for J; bases not matched to a gene: 4. The CDR3 totals 16 residues. This clone turned up a few times. The clonotype originates from a man aged 18 to 30 with active or convalescent COVID-19. The specimen sequenced was peripheral blood. The gene calls are TRBV4-3 and TRBJ2-3, with 8 nucleotides matching TRBD2. CDR3 in amino acids: CASSQNSGTSTDTQYF. In DNA form, the CDR3 reads TGCGCCAGCAGCCAAAATAGCGGGACTAGCACAGATACGCAGTATTTT.